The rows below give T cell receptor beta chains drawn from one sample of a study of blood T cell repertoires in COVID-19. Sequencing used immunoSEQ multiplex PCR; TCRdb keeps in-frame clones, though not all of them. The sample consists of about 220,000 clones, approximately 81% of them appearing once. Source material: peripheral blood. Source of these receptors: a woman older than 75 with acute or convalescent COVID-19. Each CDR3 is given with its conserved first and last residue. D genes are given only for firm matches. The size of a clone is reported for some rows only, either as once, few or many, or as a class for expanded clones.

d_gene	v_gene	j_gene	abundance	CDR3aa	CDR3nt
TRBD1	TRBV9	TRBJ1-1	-	CASSVDRGVDTEAFF	TGTGCCAGCAGCGTAGACAGGGGAGTCGACACTGAAGCTTTCTTT
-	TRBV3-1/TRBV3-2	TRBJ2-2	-	CASSPRTANTGELFF	TGTGCCAGCAGCCCTAGGACAGCTAACACCGGGGAGCTGTTTTTT
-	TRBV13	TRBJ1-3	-	CASSLGQGRRNTIYF	TGTGCCAGCAGCTTAGGTCAGGGAAGAAGAAACACCATATATTTT
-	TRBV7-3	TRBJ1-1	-	CASSAPNNRVVF	TGTGCCAGCAGCGCCCCCAACAACAGGGTAGTCTTT
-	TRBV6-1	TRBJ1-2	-	CASSESGEGYGYTF	TGTGCCAGCAGTGAATCGGGGGAGGGCTATGGCTACACCTTC
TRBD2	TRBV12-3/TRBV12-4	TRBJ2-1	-	CASTGGGNEQFF	TGTGCCAGCACGGGGGGAGGGAATGAGCAGTTCTTC
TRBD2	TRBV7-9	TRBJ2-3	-	CASSQRTLAGHTDTQYF	TGTGCCAGCAGCCAAAGGACCCTAGCGGGGCACACAGATACGCAGTATTTT
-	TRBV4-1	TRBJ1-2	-	CASSHQSTGRNGYTF	TGCGCCAGCAGCCATCAATCCACAGGGCGAAATGGCTACACCTTC
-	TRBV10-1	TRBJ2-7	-	CASSTAGLMYGQYF	TGCGCCAGCAGTACGGCAGGTCTAATGTACGGGCAGTACTTC
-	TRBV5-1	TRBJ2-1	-	CASSTGTAYVLNNEQFF	TGCGCCAGCAGCACCGGGACTGCCTACGTATTGAACAATGAGCAGTTCTTC
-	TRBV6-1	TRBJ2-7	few	CASSEGGRGYYEQYF	TGTGCCAGCAGTGAAGGGGGTAGGGGATACTACGAGCAGTACTTC
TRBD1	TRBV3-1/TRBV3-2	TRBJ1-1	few	CASSHLRTGPLWAEAFF	TGTGCCAGCAGCCACCTTAGGACAGGCCCCCTCTGGGCTGAAGCTTTCTTT
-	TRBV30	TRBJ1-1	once	CAWSGGQFSEAFF	TGTGCCTGGAGTGGTGGGCAGTTCTCTGAAGCTTTCTTT
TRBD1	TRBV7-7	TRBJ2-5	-	CASSSGTGTVETQYF	TGTGCCAGCAGCAGTGGGACAGGGACGGTAGAGACCCAGTACTTC
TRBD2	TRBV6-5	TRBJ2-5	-	CASSYGLGGKTQYF	TGTGCCAGCAGTTACGGTCTCGGGGGGAAGACCCAGTACTTC
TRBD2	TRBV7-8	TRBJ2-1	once	CASSLATSGGIYNEQFF	TGTGCCAGCAGCTTAGCGACTAGCGGGGGGATCTACAATGAGCAGTTCTTC
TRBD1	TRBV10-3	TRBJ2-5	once	CAIRDRAQETQYF	TGTGCCATCAGAGACAGGGCCCAAGAGACCCAGTACTTC
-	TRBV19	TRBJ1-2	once	CASSIPGLYGYTF	TGTGCCAGTAGTATCCCTGGCCTCTATGGCTACACCTTC
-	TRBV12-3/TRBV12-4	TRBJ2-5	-	CASSFEGEETQYF	TGTGCCAGCAGTTTTGAGGGAGAGGAGACCCAGTACTTC
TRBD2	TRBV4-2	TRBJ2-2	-	CASSQDPRLAGGTGELFF	TGTGCCAGCAGCCAAGATCCGAGACTAGCGGGGGGCACCGGGGAGCTGTTTTTT
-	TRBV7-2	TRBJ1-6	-	CASSSPGQYNSPLHF	TGTGCCAGCAGCTCTCCCGGACAGTATAATTCACCCCTCCACTTT
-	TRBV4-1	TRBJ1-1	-	CASSPQGPTEAFF	TGCGCCAGCAGCCCTCAGGGTCCCACTGAAGCTTTCTTT
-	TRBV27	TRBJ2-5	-	CASSFGAGEKTQYF	TGTGCCAGCAGTTTTGGGGCAGGGGAGAAGACCCAGTACTTC
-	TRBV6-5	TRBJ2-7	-	CATLRTVNYEQYF	TGTGCCACCTTGAGGACAGTTAACTACGAGCAGTACTTC
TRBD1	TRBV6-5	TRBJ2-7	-	CASSPGLGTGRQYF	TGTGCCAGCAGTCCGGGATTAGGGACAGGACGCCAGTACTTC
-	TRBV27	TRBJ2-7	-	CASSGTGPAFYEQYF	TGTGCCAGCAGTGGAACAGGGCCGGCCTTTTACGAGCAGTACTTC
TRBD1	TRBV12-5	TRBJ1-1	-	CASGLGGQDRGTEAFF	TGTGCTAGTGGTTTGGGAGGTCAGGACAGGGGGACTGAAGCTTTCTTT
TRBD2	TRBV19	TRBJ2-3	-	CASSHLRRGSGPGTDTQYF	TGTGCCAGTAGTCATCTTCGGCGGGGGAGCGGACCTGGCACAGATACGCAGTATTTT
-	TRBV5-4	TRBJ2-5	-	CASSLQGGGGTQYF	TGTGCCAGCAGCCTGCAGGGGGGTGGTGGGACCCAGTACTTC
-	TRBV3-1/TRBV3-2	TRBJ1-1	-	CASSTRLGGAFF	TGTGCCAGCAGCACCCGATTAGGGGGAGCTTTCTTT
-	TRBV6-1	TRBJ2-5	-	CASSEYKQETQYF	TGTGCCAGCAGTGAATATAAACAAGAGACCCAGTACTTC
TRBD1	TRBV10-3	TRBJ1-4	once	CAIKDRGGEKLFF	TGTGCCATCAAAGACAGGGGCGGTGAAAAACTGTTTTTT
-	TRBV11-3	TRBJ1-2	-	CASSPGLRRDGYTF	TGTGCCAGCAGTCCTGGCCTAAGGCGGGATGGCTACACCTTC
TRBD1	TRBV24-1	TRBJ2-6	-	CATSDSGTGGFSGANVLTF	TGTGCCACCAGTGATTCCGGGACAGGGGGCTTCTCTGGGGCCAACGTCCTGACTTTC
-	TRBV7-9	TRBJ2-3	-	CASSGAQVSTDTQYF	TGTGCCAGCAGCGGAGCACAGGTCAGCACAGATACGCAGTATTTT
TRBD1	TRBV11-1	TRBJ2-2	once	CASSRPGQGRTGELFF	TGTGCCAGCAGCCGACCGGGACAGGGGAGAACCGGGGAGCTGTTTTTT
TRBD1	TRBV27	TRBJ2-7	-	CASSLPGQGVDEQYF	TGTGCCAGCAGTTTACCGGGACAGGGGGTGGACGAGCAGTACTTC
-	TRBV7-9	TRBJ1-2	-	CASSFDPRTRPNYGYTF	TGTGCCAGCAGCTTCGACCCCCGGACAAGACCTAACTATGGCTACACCTTC
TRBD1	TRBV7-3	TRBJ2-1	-	CASSLTGATVGEQFF	TGTGCCAGCAGCTTGACAGGGGCTACAGTAGGCGAGCAGTTCTTC
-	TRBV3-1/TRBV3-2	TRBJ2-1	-	CASSILAENEQFF	TGTGCCAGCAGTATTTTAGCGGAGAATGAGCAGTTCTTC
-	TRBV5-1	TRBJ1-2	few	CASSLAGRENYGYTF	TGCGCCAGCAGCCTGGCCGGACGGGAGAACTATGGCTACACCTTC
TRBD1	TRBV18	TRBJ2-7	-	CASSPPRTGVPPNEQYF	TGTGCCAGCTCACCACCGAGGACAGGAGTTCCTCCCAACGAGCAGTACTTC
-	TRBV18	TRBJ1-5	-	CASSPGGGNQPQHF	TGTGCCAGCTCACCAGGAGGGGGCAATCAGCCCCAGCATTTT
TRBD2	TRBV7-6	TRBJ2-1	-	CASSLTSGAYNEQFF	TGTGCCAGCAGCTTAACTAGCGGGGCGTACAATGAGCAGTTCTTC
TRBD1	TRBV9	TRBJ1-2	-	CASTPTGGNYGYTF	TGTGCCAGCACGCCGACAGGGGGCAACTATGGCTACACCTTC
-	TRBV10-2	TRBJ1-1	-	CASSEPGRENTEAFF	TGCGCCAGCAGTGAACCGGGCAGGGAAAACACTGAAGCTTTCTTT
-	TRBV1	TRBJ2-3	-	CTSSQASGGTDTQYF	TGCACCAGCAGCCAGGCTAGCGGGGGCACAGATACGCAGTATTTT
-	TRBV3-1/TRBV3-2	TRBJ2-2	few	CASSPFAGSHTGELFF	TGTGCCAGCAGCCCCTTTGCGGGCAGCCACACCGGGGAGCTGTTTTTT
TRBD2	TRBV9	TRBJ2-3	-	CASSVSGGAADTQYF	TGTGCCAGCAGCGTAAGCGGGGGGGCCGCAGATACGCAGTATTTT
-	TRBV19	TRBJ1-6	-	CASSIAPYNSPLHF	TGTGCCAGTAGTATCGCGCCGTATAATTCACCCCTCCACTTT
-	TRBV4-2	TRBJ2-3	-	CASSQGPPSRGGDTQYF	TGTGCCAGCAGCCAAGGGCCTCCTAGTAGAGGGGGAGATACGCAGTATTTT
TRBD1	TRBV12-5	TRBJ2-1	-	CARVLPGQGYNEQFF	TGTGCTAGGGTATTACCGGGACAGGGCTACAATGAGCAGTTCTTC
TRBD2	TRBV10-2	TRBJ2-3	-	CASRRGGSTDTQYF	TGCGCCAGCAGGCGGGGGGGCAGCACAGATACGCAGTATTTT
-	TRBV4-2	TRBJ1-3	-	CASSRNLDNSGNTIYF	TGTGCCAGCAGCCGGAACTTAGACAACTCTGGAAACACCATATATTTT
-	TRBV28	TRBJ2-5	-	CASTLIDRQETQYF	TGTGCCAGCACCCTGATTGACAGACAAGAGACCCAGTACTTC
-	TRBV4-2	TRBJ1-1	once	CASSSLPGGMNTEAFF	TGTGCCAGCAGCTCCCTACCGGGGGGGATGAACACTGAAGCTTTCTTT
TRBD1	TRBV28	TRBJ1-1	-	CASRPGTGGIAFF	TGTGCCAGCAGACCCGGGACAGGGGGAATAGCTTTCTTT
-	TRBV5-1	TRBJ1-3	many	CASSLYSGDSGNTIYF	TGCGCCAGCAGCTTGTACTCCGGGGACTCTGGAAACACCATATATTTT
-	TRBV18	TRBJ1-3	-	CASSPSNSGNTIYF	TGTGCCAGCTCACCGTCCAATTCTGGAAACACCATATATTTT